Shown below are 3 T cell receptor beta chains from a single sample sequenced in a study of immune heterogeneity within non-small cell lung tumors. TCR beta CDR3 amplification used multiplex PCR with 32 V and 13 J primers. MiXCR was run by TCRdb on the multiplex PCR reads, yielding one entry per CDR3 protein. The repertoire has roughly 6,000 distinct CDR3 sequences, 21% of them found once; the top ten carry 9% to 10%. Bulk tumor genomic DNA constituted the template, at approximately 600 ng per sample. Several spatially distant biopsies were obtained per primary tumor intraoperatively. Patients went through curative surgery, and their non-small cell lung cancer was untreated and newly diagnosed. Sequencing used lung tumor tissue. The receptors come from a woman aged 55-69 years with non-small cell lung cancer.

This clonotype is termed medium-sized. CDR3 sequence (DNA): TGTGCCAGCAGTTCTAGCGGGAGGGCAAGGAATGAGCAGTTCTTC. Protein: CASSSSGRARNEQFF. This chain uses TRBV6-2 or TRBV6-3 with TRBJ2-1; the match to TRBD2 covers 12 bases. Per the germline V gene, CDR1 is MNHEY and CDR2 is SVGEGT. The CDR3 covers 15 residues. Trimming took 4 bases from V and 7 from J; bases not matched to a gene: 5.

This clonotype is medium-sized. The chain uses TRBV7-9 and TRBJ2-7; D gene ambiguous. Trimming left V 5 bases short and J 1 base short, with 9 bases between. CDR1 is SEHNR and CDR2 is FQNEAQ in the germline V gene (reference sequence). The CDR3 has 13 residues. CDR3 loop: CASSAGLSYEQYF. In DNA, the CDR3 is TGTGCCAGCAGCGCCGGATTGTCCTACGAGCAGTACTTC.

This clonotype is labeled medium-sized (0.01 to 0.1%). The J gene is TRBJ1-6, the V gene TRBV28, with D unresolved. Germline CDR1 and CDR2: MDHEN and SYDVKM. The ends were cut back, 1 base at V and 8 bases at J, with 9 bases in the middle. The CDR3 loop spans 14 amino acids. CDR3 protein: CASSLSDWDSPLHF. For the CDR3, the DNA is TGTGCCAGCAGTTTATCGGATTGGGATTCACCCCTCCACTTT.